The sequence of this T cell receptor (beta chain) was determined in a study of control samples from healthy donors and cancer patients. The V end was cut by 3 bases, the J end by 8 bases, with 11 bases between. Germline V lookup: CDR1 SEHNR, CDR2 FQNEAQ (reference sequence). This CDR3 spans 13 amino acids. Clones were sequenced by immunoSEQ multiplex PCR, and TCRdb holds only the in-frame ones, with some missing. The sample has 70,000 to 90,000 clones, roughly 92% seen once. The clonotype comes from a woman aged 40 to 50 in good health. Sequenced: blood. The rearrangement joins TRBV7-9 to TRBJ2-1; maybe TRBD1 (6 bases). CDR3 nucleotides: TGTGCCAGCAGCTTCCCGACAGGCTATGAGCAGTTCTTC. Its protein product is CASSFPTGYEQFF.